This entry lists 26 T cell receptor beta chains sequenced from one sample in a study of immune evolution from preneoplasia to lung adenocarcinoma. Libraries were prepared by immunoSEQ multiplex PCR; TCRdb keeps only in-frame clonotypes and omits some of them. This table has fewer than 50,000 clones, under 80% appearing once. Sequences were obtained from FFPE invasive lung adenocarcinoma tissue. Receptor source: a person in their sixties with lung adenocarcinoma.

This chain connects TRBV18 to TRBJ2-2; D gene uncertain. The V gene lost 1 base and the J gene lost 5 bases, with 2 bases spanning the gap. The CDR3 extends over 12 amino acids. CDR1 KGHSH and CDR2 LQKENI come from the germline V gene. Here the CDR3 DNA reads TGTGCCAGCTCACCACTGACCGGGGAGCTGTTTTTT. Residues: CASSPLTGELFF.

J is TRBJ2-6 and V is TRBV9, with D maybe TRBD1 (5 bases). V gave up 4 bases and J gave up 0 bases, with 8 bases separating them. The V gene's germline CDR1 is SGDLS and CDR2 YYNGEE. The CDR3 extends over 15 amino acids. CDR3 region: CASSPTASGANVLTF. The CDR3 region has the DNA TGTGCCAGCAGCCCGACAGCCTCTGGGGCCAACGTCCTGACTTTC. Full variable domain (outside the CDR3, taken from reference TRBV9 and TRBJ2-6): DSGVTQTPKHLITATGQRVTLRCSPRSGDLSVYWYQQSLDQGLQFLIQYYNGEERAKGNILERFSAQQFPDLHSELNLSSLELGDSALYFCASSPTASGANVLTFGAGSRLTVL.

The gene calls are TRBV7-6 and TRBJ2-1; D remains unclear. The germline gives CDR1 SGHVS, CDR2 FNYEAQ. Trimming left V 3 bases short and J 0 bases short, with 3 bases between. The CDR3 totals 13 residues. CDR3: CASSFRSYNEQFF. The CDR3 nucleotides are TGTGCCAGCAGCTTCCGCTCCTACAATGAGCAGTTCTTC.

This clone appeared once. The chain employs TRBV30 and TRBJ2-6; D ambiguous. The CDR3 is 14 residues long. With 2 bases removed from V and 0 bases from J, the gap between germline ends came to 5 bases. CDR1 is GTSNPN and CDR2 is SVGIG in the germline V gene (reference sequence). CDR3 in amino acids: CAWSSTSGANVLTF. The CDR3 DNA is TGTGCCTGGAGTAGCACCTCTGGGGCCAACGTCCTGACTTTC.

This clone was observed a single time. The V and J genes are TRBV5-1 and TRBJ2-5; possible D gene TRBD2, 6 bases. V gave up 0 bases and J gave up 2 bases, with 8 bases separating them. This CDR3 contains 14 residues. Germline loops: CDR1 SGHRS, CDR2 YFSETQ. As DNA, the CDR3 is TGCGCCAGCAGCTTGGACGGGGGACAAGAGACCCAGTACTTC. Translating gives CASSLDGGQETQYF.

This chain links TRBV19 with TRBJ1-2; the D gene is possibly TRBD1 (5 bases). V was pared by 0 bases and J by 3 bases, with 8 bases between. The CDR3 covers 14 residues. Germline V lookup: CDR1 LNHDA, CDR2 SQIVND (reference sequence). CDR3 protein: CASSIDGADYGYTF. CDR3 DNA: TGTGCCAGTAGTATAGATGGGGCAGACTATGGCTACACCTTC.

This clone appeared once. The DNA of the CDR3 is TGTGCCAGCAGCCCCTTGAGCTCTGGAAACACCATATATTTT. Protein product: CASSPLSSGNTIYF. The chain carries TRBV5-5 and TRBJ1-3; no clear D gene. The V end lost 4 bases, the J end lost 0 bases, and 8 bases lay between the germline ends. Per the germline V gene, CDR1 is SGHKS and CDR2 is YYEKEE (reference sequence). The CDR3 length is 14 residues.

The chain recombines TRBV9 with TRBJ2-1; TRBD2 is a possible D gene (6 bases). The germline V gene encodes CDR1 SGDLS and CDR2 YYNGEE. The V end was cut by 2 bases, the J end by 7 bases, with 13 bases between. The CDR3 totals 14 residues. The CDR3 sequence: CASSVVGTSNEQFF. The CDR3 DNA reads as TGTGCCAGCAGCGTCGTCGGGACTTCTAATGAGCAGTTCTTC.

CDR3 in DNA: TGTGCCAGCTCACCACTAGGACAGGGGGCCCAGCCCCAGCATTTT. Its translation: CASSPLGQGAQPQHF. The rearrangement joins TRBV18 to TRBJ1-5; TRBD1 agrees at 11 bases. J was trimmed by 7 bases and V by 1 base; bases with no gene match: 3. The CDR3 has 15 residues. Germline CDR1 KGHSH, CDR2 LQKENI.

The J gene is TRBJ1-1, the V gene TRBV15; 7 bases align to TRBD1. V gave up 3 bases and J gave up 5 bases; unmatched junction bases: 3. CDR3 length: 13 residues. Germline CDR1 LNHNV, CDR2 YYDKDF (reference sequence). The CDR3 loop reads CATSRSGGTEAFF. CDR3 in DNA: TGTGCCACCAGCAGGTCAGGGGGAACTGAAGCTTTCTTT.

J is TRBJ1-4 and V is TRBV18, with D unresolved. Germline CDR1 is KGHSH and CDR2 is LQKENI. V was pared by 5 bases and J by 2 bases, with 15 bases between. The CDR3 length is 16 residues. The CDR3 DNA is TGTGCCAGCTCATCCCTACAACACTTGACTAATGAAAAACTGTTTTTT. Translation: CASSSLQHLTNEKLFF. The full variable domain, completed using reference TRBV18 and TRBJ1-4, is NAGVMQNPRHLVRRRGQEARLRCSPMKGHSHVYWYRQLPEEGLKFMVYLQKENIIDESGMPKERFSAEFPKEGPSILRIQQVVRGDSAAYFCASSSLQHLTNEKLFFGSGTQLSVL.

In its sample, this clone was seen a few times. V is TRBV20-1 and J is TRBJ2-5; D not resolved. The ends were cut back, 5 bases at V and 4 bases at J, with 8 bases in the middle. The CDR3 totals 11 residues. The V gene's germline CDR1 is DFQATT and CDR2 SNEGSKA (reference sequence). The chain's CDR3 is CSARLAETQYF. The CDR3 bases are TGCAGTGCTCGCCTCGCAGAGACCCAGTACTTC.

The chain is built from TRBV28 and TRBJ2-2, with D unresolved. The CDR3 runs 15 residues. Trimming removed 7 bases at V and 1 base at J, with 13 bases between. CDR1 and CDR2 from the germline V gene are MDHEN and SYDVKM. The CDR3 reads CASKAGGRNTGELFF. The CDR3 bases are TGTGCCAGCAAGGCAGGCGGACGGAACACCGGGGAGCTGTTTTTT.

This sequence joins TRBV29-1 and TRBJ2-3; D possibly corresponds to TRBD1 (5 bases). From germline, CDR1 is SQVTM and CDR2 ANQGSEA. V lost 3 bases, J lost 2 bases, and 12 bases lay in between. The CDR3 extends over 14 amino acids. The CDR3 loop is CSVDGASFTDTQYF. The CDR3 coding sequence is TGCAGCGTTGATGGGGCCTCTTTCACAGATACGCAGTATTTT.

The gene calls are TRBV5-4 and TRBJ2-3; TRBD2 might be the D (6 bases). Trimming shortened V by 4 bases and J by 0 bases, and 12 bases separated the two germline ends. The CDR3 is 15 amino acids. Germline V gives CDR1 SGHNT, CDR2 YYREEE (reference sequence). CDR3 bases: TGTGCCAGCAGCCCCAGCGGGTCTAGCACAGATACGCAGTATTTT. Encoded protein: CASSPSGSSTDTQYF.

The rearrangement joins TRBV25-1 to TRBJ2-7, with D perhaps TRBD1 or TRBD2 (5 bases each). Trimming shortened V by 3 bases and J by 7 bases, and 16 bases separated the two germline ends. This CDR3 region has 14 residues. In germline, CDR1 is MGHDK, CDR2 SYGVNS. The CDR3 loop is CASSETGTLREQYF. CDR3 in DNA: TGTGCCAGCAGTGAGACCGGGACCCTCCGGGAGCAGTACTTC.

This clone has just a few counts. The rearrangement links TRBV5-1 to TRBJ2-5; unclear D gene. V shed 2 bases and J shed 1 base, with 6 bases lying between them. CDR3 length: 13 amino acids. Germline CDR1 SGHRS, CDR2 YFSETQ. The CDR3 coding sequence is TGCGCCAGCAGCTTTTGGGGCCAAGAGACCCAGTACTTC. It translates to CASSFWGQETQYF.

This chain connects TRBV5-1 to TRBJ2-5; 7 bases match TRBD2. The V gene end was trimmed by 4 bases and the J gene end by 5 bases; junction bases not matched to a gene: 5. This CDR3 is 13 amino acids long. Germline V gives CDR1 SGHRS, CDR2 YFSETQ. The CDR3 nucleotides are TGCGCCAGCAGCCCGGTCGGGGGGGAGACCCAGTACTTC. Encoded protein: CASSPVGGETQYF.

This sequence joins TRBV7-2 and TRBJ2-7; 12 bases agree with TRBD2. The CDR3 runs to 14 residues. The germline CDR1 and CDR2 sequences are SGHTA and FQGNSA. Germline trimming cut 5 bases from V and 7 bases from J; bases unmatched to any gene: 6. CDR3 coding DNA: TGTGCCAGCAGCCCCGGACTAGCGGGACGGGAGCAGTACTTC. Its translation: CASSPGLAGREQYF.

The V gene is TRBV5-1, the J gene TRBJ2-1; TRBD2 matches 11 bases. The CDR3 consists of 16 residues. J lost 6 bases, V lost 1 base, and 6 bases had no gene match. Germline V CDR1 and CDR2: SGHRS, YFSETQ. The CDR3 nucleotides are TGCGCCAGCAGCTTGCCGGGACTAGCGGACCCCAATGAGCAGTTCTTC. Protein product: CASSLPGLADPNEQFF.

The V gene is TRBV4-2, the J gene TRBJ2-3, with D possibly matching TRBD2 (5 bases). CDR3 size: 16 residues. In germline, CDR1 is LGHNA, CDR2 YNFKEQ. The V gene lost 2 bases and the J gene lost 1 base, with 13 bases spanning the gap. The CDR3 DNA is TGTGCCAGCAGCCAAAACATACTAGGTCGCACAGATACGCAGTATTTT. It specifies CASSQNILGRTDTQYF.

The V call is TRBV2, the J call TRBJ1-5; the D gene is possibly TRBD1 (5 bases). Germline V gene sequence: CDR1 SNHLY, CDR2 FYNNEI. This CDR3 comprises 15 residues. Trimming shortened V by 3 bases and J by 0 bases, and 9 bases separated the two germline ends. The chain's CDR3 is CASSDRASSNQPQHF. Written as DNA, the CDR3 is TGTGCCAGCAGTGACAGGGCAAGTAGCAATCAGCCCCAGCATTTT.

This clone was found a few times. This chain uses TRBV28 with TRBJ1-4, with 8 bases fitting TRBD1. Looked up from germline, CDR1 is MDHEN and CDR2 is SYDVKM. This CDR3 contains 14 residues. V shed 6 bases and J 7 bases; nucleotides not matched to a gene: 7. CDR3 loop: CASRPGGGFEKLFF. As DNA, the CDR3 is TGTGCCAGCAGACCAGGGGGCGGATTTGAAAAACTGTTTTTT. The variable domain in full, with the rest retrieved from reference TRBV28 and TRBJ1-4, is DVKVTQSSRYLVKRTGEKVFLECVQDMDHENMFWYRQDPGLGLRLIYFSYDVKMKEKGDIPEGYSVSREKKERFSLILESASTNQTSMYLCASRPGGGFEKLFFGSGTQLSVL.

The chain carries TRBV6-5 and TRBJ2-7; D may be TRBD1 or TRBD2 (5 bases each). The V and J ends lost 5 bases and 1 base respectively, with 9 bases between them. The germline V gene encodes CDR1 MNHEY and CDR2 SVGAGI. This CDR3 region has 13 residues. The CDR3 DNA follows: TGTGCCAGCAGTCCGGGGCCATCCTACGAGCAGTACTTC. It yields the protein CASSPGPSYEQYF.

This clone has only one observation. The V and J genes are TRBV13 and TRBJ2-5; no firm D call. V was clipped by 0 bases and J by 1 base, with 6 bases between them. The CDR3 length is 14 residues. Germline V CDR1 and CDR2: PRHDT, FYEKMQ (reference sequence). The CDR3 here is CASSLGPVQETQYF. For the CDR3, the DNA is TGTGCCAGCAGCTTAGGCCCAGTCCAAGAGACCCAGTACTTC.

The genes are TRBV5-6 and TRBJ2-5; 7 positions agree with TRBD1. The end of the DNA is better explained by TRBJ2-7, so the J call may be wrong. Germline V gene sequence: CDR1 SGHDT, CDR2 YYEEEE. There are 14 residues in the CDR3. This chain's CDR3 is CASSRGTAFYEQYF. Here the CDR3 DNA reads TGTGCCAGCAGCCGAGGGACAGCTTTCTACGAGCAGTACTTC.